This is a list of T cell receptor beta chains from one sample in a study of control samples from healthy donors and cancer patients. Sequencing was performed with immunoSEQ multiplex PCR; in TCRdb, only in-frame clones are kept and a portion is missing. The sample includes some 190,000 clones, about 90% of them seen just once. Sequencing used blood. The receptors originated from a man younger than 45 in good health. Each CDR3 is given with its conserved first and last residue. The order of the fields is J gene, D gene, clone size, V gene, CDR3 protein, CDR3 DNA. A D gene is named only where the DNA matches it firmly. Clone size is not always given. Where it is, it says once, few, many or a class for expanded clones.

TRBJ1-5 - few TRBV2 CASSAFNSNQPQHF TGTGCCAGCAGCGCATTTAATAGCAATCAGCCCCAGCATTTT
TRBJ1-1 - - TRBV7-3 CASTRALNTEAFF TGTGCCAGCACCAGGGCCTTGAACACTGAAGCTTTCTTT
TRBJ2-7 - - TRBV12-3/TRBV12-4 CASSFGGFYEQYF TGTGCCAGCAGTTTTGGGGGGTTCTACGAGCAGTACTTC
TRBJ2-1 - - TRBV13 CASSSDSYNEQFF TGTGCCAGCAGCTCGGACAGCTACAATGAGCAGTTCTTC
TRBJ1-5 - - TRBV12-3/TRBV12-4 CASSFLRDQPQHF TGTGCCAGCAGTTTCTTGAGGGATCAGCCCCAGCATTTT
TRBJ2-3 - few TRBV30 CAWSVFGRGTSTDTQYF TGTGCCTGGAGTGTATTTGGCCGAGGGACTAGCACAGATACGCAGTATTTT
TRBJ2-1 - - TRBV24-1 CATSDGVQGQFF TGTGCCACCAGTGATGGGGTACAAGGGCAGTTCTTC
TRBJ1-5 TRBD1 - TRBV30 CAWSMGQGASSQPQHF TGTGCCTGGAGTATGGGACAGGGGGCGAGTTCTCAGCCCCAGCATTTT
TRBJ1-1 - - TRBV10-2 CASFRDTQVRTEAFF TGCGCCAGCTTCCGGGACACTCAGGTGAGGACTGAAGCTTTCTTT
TRBJ2-1 - - TRBV7-3 CASSLGGDEQFF TGTGCCAGCAGCCTAGGGGGGGATGAGCAGTTCTTC
TRBJ2-2 - - TRBV5-5 CASSLVVGTGELFF TGTGCCAGCAGCTTGGTGGTGGGCACCGGGGAGCTGTTTTTT
TRBJ1-1 TRBD1 few TRBV12-5 CASGPDRALMNTEAFF TGTGCTAGTGGTCCGGACAGGGCACTCATGAACACTGAAGCTTTCTTT
TRBJ2-5 TRBD1 once TRBV7-9 CASSAGTGRMYQETQYF TGTGCCAGCAGCGCTGGGACAGGGCGGATGTACCAAGAGACCCAGTACTTC
TRBJ2-3 - - TRBV2 CASSALVMGTDTQYF TGTGCCAGCAGCGCCCTCGTGATGGGGACAGATACGCAGTATTTT